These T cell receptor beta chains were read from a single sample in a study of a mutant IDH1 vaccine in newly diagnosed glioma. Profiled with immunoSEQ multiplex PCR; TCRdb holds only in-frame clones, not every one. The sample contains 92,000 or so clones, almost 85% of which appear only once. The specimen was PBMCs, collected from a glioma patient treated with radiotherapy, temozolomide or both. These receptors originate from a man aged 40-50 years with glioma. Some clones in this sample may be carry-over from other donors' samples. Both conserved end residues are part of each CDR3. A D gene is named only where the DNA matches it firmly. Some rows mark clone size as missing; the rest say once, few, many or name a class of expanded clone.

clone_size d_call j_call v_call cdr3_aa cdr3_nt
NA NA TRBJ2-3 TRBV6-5 CASTRGFSTDTQYF TGTGCCAGCACTAGGGGGTTTTCAACAGATACGCAGTATTTT
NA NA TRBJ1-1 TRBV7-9 CASSLGKNTEAFF TGTGCCAGCAGCTTAGGCAAGAACACTGAAGCTTTCTTT
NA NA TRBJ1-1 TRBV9 CASSGRPGRNTEAFF TGTGCCAGCAGCGGTCGTCCAGGGAGAAATACTGAAGCTTTCTTT
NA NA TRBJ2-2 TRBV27 CASTLTTGSTGELFF TGTGCCAGCACCCTTACCACAGGGAGTACCGGGGAGCTGTTTTTT
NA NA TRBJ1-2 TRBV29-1 CSVRDGLGYGYTF TGCAGCGTCCGGGACGGACTAGGCTATGGCTACACCTTC
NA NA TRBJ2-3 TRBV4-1 CASSQVGRGLTTDTQYF TGCGCCAGCAGCCAAGTTGGGCGGGGCTTAACCACAGATACGCAGTATTTT
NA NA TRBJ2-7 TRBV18 CASSPGAGYEQYF TGTGCCAGCTCACCGGGGGCAGGGTACGAGCAGTACTTC
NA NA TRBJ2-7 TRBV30 CAWGMGEQYF TGTGCCTGGGGTATGGGGGAGCAGTACTTC
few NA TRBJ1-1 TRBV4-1 CASSQDSKRMYTEAFF TGCGCCAGCAGCCAAGATTCGAAACGGATGTACACTGAAGCTTTCTTT
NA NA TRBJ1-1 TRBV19 CASSTSETEAFF TGTGCCAGTAGTACAAGTGAGACTGAAGCTTTCTTT
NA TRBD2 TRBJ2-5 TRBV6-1 CASSALAGTQETQYF TGTGCCAGCAGTGCGCTAGCGGGGACTCAAGAGACCCAGTACTTC
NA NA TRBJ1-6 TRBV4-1 CASSQGLNLYNSPLHF TGCGCCAGCAGCCAAGGTCTCAACCTGTATAATTCACCCCTCCACTTT
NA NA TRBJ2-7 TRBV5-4 CASRKQEHPREQYF TGTGCCAGCAGAAAACAGGAGCACCCTAGAGAGCAGTACTTC
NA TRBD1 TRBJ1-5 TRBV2 CASSKQGNQPQHF TGTGCCAGCAGTAAACAGGGGAATCAGCCCCAGCATTTT
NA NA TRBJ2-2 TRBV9 CASSGRDSNTGELFF TGTGCCAGCAGCGGGCGGGACAGCAACACCGGGGAGCTGTTTTTT
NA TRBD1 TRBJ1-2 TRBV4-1 CASSQAGGNNYGYTF TGCGCCAGCAGCCAAGCAGGGGGAAATAACTATGGCTACACCTTC
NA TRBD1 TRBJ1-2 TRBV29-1 CSVDGQGTPNYGYTF TGCAGCGTAGATGGACAGGGGACTCCTAACTATGGCTACACCTTC
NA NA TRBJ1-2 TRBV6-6 CASSNQGIRLGYTF TGTGCCAGCAGTAATCAGGGAATCCGACTTGGCTACACCTTC
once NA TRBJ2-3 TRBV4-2 CASSRSKKDTQYF TGTGCCAGCAGCCGAAGTAAGAAGGATACGCAGTATTTT
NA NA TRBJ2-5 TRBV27 CASSLSPLESGETQYF TGTGCCAGCAGTTTATCCCCTTTGGAGTCGGGGGAGACCCAGTACTTC
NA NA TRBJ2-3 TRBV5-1 CASRSSTDTQYF TGCGCCAGCAGATCCAGCACAGATACGCAGTATTTT
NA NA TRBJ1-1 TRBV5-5 CASSLWGGNTEAFF TGTGCCAGCAGCTTGTGGGGAGGGAACACTGAAGCTTTCTTT
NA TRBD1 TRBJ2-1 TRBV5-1 CASSLPTPGQPLYNEQFF TGCGCCAGCAGCTTACCCACTCCGGGACAGCCCCTCTACAATGAGCAGTTCTTC
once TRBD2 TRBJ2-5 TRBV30 CAWSLAGGQETQYF TGTGCCTGGAGTTTGGCGGGGGGGCAAGAGACCCAGTACTTC
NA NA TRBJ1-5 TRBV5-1 CASSLAGRTNQPQHF TGCGCCAGCAGCTTGGCTGGTCGTACGAATCAGCCCCAGCATTTT
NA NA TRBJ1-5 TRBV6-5 CASRQGPLGQPQHF TGTGCCAGCAGACAAGGCCCTTTGGGTCAGCCCCAGCATTTT
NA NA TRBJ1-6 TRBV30 CAWSEKGSSYNSPLHF TGTGCCTGGAGTGAAAAAGGGAGCTCCTATAATTCACCCCTCCACTTT
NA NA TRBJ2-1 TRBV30 CAWTAEDEQFF TGTGCCTGGACTGCTGAGGATGAGCAGTTCTTC
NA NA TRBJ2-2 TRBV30 CAWTERGAGELFF TGTGCCTGGACGGAAAGGGGGGCCGGGGAGCTGTTTTTT
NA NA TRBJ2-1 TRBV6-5 CASSYWLRSSYNEQFF TGTGCCAGCAGTTACTGGCTTCGAAGCTCCTACAATGAGCAGTTCTTC
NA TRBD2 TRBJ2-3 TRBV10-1 CASSSGGATDTQYF TGCGCCAGCTCTAGCGGGGGGGCGACAGATACGCAGTATTTT
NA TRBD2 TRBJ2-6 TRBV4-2 CASSQGGGFGANVLTF TGTGCCAGCAGCCAAGGGGGGGGTTTTGGGGCCAACGTCCTGACTTTC
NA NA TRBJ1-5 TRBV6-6 CASSDSVGNQPQHF TGTGCCAGCAGCGACAGTGTCGGGAATCAGCCCCAGCATTTT
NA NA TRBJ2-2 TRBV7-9 CASSFVSVITGELFF TGTGCCAGCAGCTTTGTCTCAGTGATCACCGGGGAGCTGTTTTTT
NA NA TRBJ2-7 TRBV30 CAWSVRDFLVHEQYF TGTGCCTGGAGTGTACGAGACTTCCTCGTCCACGAGCAGTACTTC
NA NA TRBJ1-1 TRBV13 CASSLGNEAFF TGTGCCAGCAGCCTAGGGAATGAAGCTTTCTTT
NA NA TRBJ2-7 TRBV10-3 CAISEPDRLASYEQYF TGTGCCATCAGTGAGCCCGACAGGTTAGCCTCCTACGAGCAGTACTTC